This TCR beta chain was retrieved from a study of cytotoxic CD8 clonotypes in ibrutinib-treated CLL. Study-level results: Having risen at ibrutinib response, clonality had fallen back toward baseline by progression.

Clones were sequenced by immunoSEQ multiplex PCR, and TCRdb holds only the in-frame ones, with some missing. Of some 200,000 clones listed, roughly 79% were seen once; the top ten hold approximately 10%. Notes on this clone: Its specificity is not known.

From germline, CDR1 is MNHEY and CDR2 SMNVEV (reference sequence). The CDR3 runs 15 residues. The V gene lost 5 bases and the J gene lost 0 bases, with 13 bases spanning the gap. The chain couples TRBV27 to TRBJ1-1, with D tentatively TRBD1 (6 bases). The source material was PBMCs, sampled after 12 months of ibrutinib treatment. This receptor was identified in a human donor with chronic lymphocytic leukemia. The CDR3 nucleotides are TGTGCCAGCAGTACAAACAGGGAACTGAACACTGAAGCTTTCTTT. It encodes CASSTNRELNTEAFF.